The 21 T cell receptor beta chains presented below share a single source sample, sequenced in a study of vaccination and CD4 T cells after COVID-19. The antigens for these receptors are not known. Stated treatment: roughly 11-day PBMC culture with coronavirus spike peptide pools or control peptides (ViraFEST assay). Sequencing of the DNA from cultured CD4+ T cells was carried out with the Oncomine TCR Beta short-read assay. TCRdb processed the PCR reads anew with MiXCR; each CDR3 protein has one entry. Of 13,000 to 15,000 distinct CDR3 sequences in the sample, roughly 57% were seen once. Sample: CD4+ T cells from blood, cultured in vitro. These receptors were obtained from a human donor who had recovered from COVID-19.

V usage is TRBV20-1 and J usage is TRBJ2-6, with 9 positions matching TRBD2. The V segment lost 6 bases and the J segment 3 bases; nucleotides outside the gene matches: 9. Germline CDR1 DFQATT, CDR2 SNEGSKA (reference sequence). The length of the CDR3 is 16 residues. The CDR3 region is CSAGLAGRYGANVLTF. CDR3 sequence (DNA): TGCAGTGCGGGCCTAGCGGGAAGGTATGGGGCCAACGTCCTGACTTTC.

The table lists this clonotype with a few counts. The chain couples TRBV28 to TRBJ1-6, with 7 positions matching TRBD1. V was clipped by 2 bases and J by 10 bases; unmatched bases: 17. There are 18 residues in the CDR3. The V gene's germline CDR1 is MDHEN and CDR2 SYDVKM. The CDR3 spells CASSLTTRQGVARSPLHF. CDR3 bases: TGTGCCAGCAGTTTAACGACTCGGCAGGGGGTTGCAAGATCACCCCTCCACTTT. Based on the CDR3 plus reference TRBV28 and TRBJ1-6, the full variable domain is DVKVTQSSRYLVKRTGEKVFLECVQDMDHENMFWYRQDPGLGLRLIYFSYDVKMKEKGDIPEGYSVSREKKERFSLILESASTNQTSMYLCASSLTTRQGVARSPLHFGNGTRLTVT.

The genes are TRBV20-1 and TRBJ2-1, with 10 bases lining up with TRBD2. Trimming removed 0 bases from V and 5 bases from J; junction bases left unmatched: 7. CDR3 length: 16 residues. The germline V gene encodes CDR1 DFQATT and CDR2 SNEGSKA (reference sequence). CDR3 DNA sequence: TGCAGTGCTAGAGACCCTAGCGGGAGTTCGAACAATGAGCAGTTCTTC. Translating it yields CSARDPSGSSNNEQFF.

J is TRBJ1-1 and V is TRBV15; 9 bases agree with TRBD1. There are 13 residues in the CDR3. CDR1 LNHNV and CDR2 YYDKDF come from the germline V gene (reference sequence). V shed 3 bases and J 10 bases; nucleotides not matched to a gene: 6. The CDR3 nucleotides read TGTGCCACCAGCAGGGACAGGGGAGGTGTAGCTTTCTTT. As protein: CATSRDRGGVAFF.

The rearrangement uses TRBV20-1 and TRBJ1-3; D is ambiguous. V lost 2 bases and J 0 bases, leaving 8 bases between the germline ends. In germline, CDR1 is DFQATT, CDR2 SNEGSKA (reference sequence). The CDR3 consists of 14 residues. CDR3 amino acids: CSARKTFSGNTIYF. CDR3 in DNA: TGCAGTGCTAGAAAGACCTTCTCTGGAAACACCATATATTTT.

Relative to its sample, this clonotype is medium-sized. The chain recombines TRBV27 with TRBJ2-1; 11 bases match TRBD2. Unmatched junction bases numbered 12, after V lost 8 bases and J lost 9 bases. In germline, CDR1 is MNHEY, CDR2 SMNVEV (reference sequence). This CDR3 has 15 amino acids. CDR3 bases: TGTGCCAGCTTTCCAGTAGCGGGAGGGGGGCTTGAGCAGTTCTTC. Protein: CASFPVAGGGLEQFF.

The chain uses TRBV6-5 and TRBJ2-5, with D perhaps matching TRBD1 or TRBD2 (5 bases each). The CDR3 runs 15 residues. Trimming removed 2 bases from V and 7 bases from J, with 17 bases in between. Germline V gives CDR1 MNHEY, CDR2 SVGAGI. The CDR3 region has the DNA TGTGCCAGCAGTTACCGTGGGACGCGGCGAGGGACCCAGTACTTC. Translating it yields CASSYRGTRRGTQYF.

The chain couples TRBV6-1 to TRBJ2-3, with 12 bases that match TRBD1. There are 13 residues in the CDR3. The trim removed 5 bases at V and 10 bases at J, leaving 4 bases unmatched. Per the germline V gene, CDR1 is MNHNS and CDR2 is SASEGT. CDR3 in amino acids: CASSNRDRGPQYF. CDR3 DNA sequence: TGTGCCAGCAGTAATCGGGACAGGGGGCCGCAGTATTTT.

This clonotype was counted only a few times. The chain employs TRBV15 and TRBJ2-2; D might be TRBD1 (5 bases). This CDR3 has 15 amino acids. With 0 bases removed from V and 5 bases from J, the gap between germline ends came to 10 bases. Per germline, CDR1 LNHNV and CDR2 YYDKDF (reference sequence). CDR3 DNA sequence: TGTGCCACCAGCAGAGAAGGGGCAGGAACCGGGGAGCTGTTTTTT. Residues: CATSREGAGTGELFF.

The CDR3 reads CASSPPRDAGSPLHF. In DNA form, the CDR3 reads TGTGCCAGCAGCCCGCCCCGGGACGCCGGGTCACCCCTCCACTTT. The chain couples TRBV7-9 to TRBJ1-6; possible D gene TRBD1, 5 bases. This CDR3 contains 15 residues. The V end was cut by 5 bases, the J end by 10 bases, with 18 bases between. Germline CDR1 is SEHNR and CDR2 is FQNEAQ (reference sequence).

The chain is built from TRBV7-3 and TRBJ2-3, with D unclear. V shed 5 bases and J shed 0 bases, with 6 bases lying between them. Germline lookup yields CDR1 SGHTA and CDR2 FQGTGA. The CDR3 runs to 13 residues. The CDR3 here is CASSVSSTDTQYF. The CDR3 DNA follows: TGTGCCAGCAGCGTTTCTAGCACAGATACGCAGTATTTT.

The V call is TRBV7-2, the J call TRBJ2-7; 10 positions match TRBD1. The CDR3 covers 14 residues. The germline V gene encodes CDR1 SGHTA and CDR2 FQGNSA. Trimming took 5 bases from V and 5 from J; bases not matched to a gene: 6. DNA for the CDR3: TGTGCCAGCAGCCTGGGGGGGACAGGGGACGAGCAGTACTTC. This encodes CASSLGGTGDEQYF.

The chain joins TRBV6-1 to TRBJ2-1; TRBD2 matches at 7 bases. The CDR3 is 13 residues long. Germline assignment: CDR1 MNHNS and CDR2 SASEGT. Unmatched junction bases numbered 8, after V lost 7 bases and J lost 8 bases. Written as DNA, the CDR3 is TGTGCCAGCAACCGAGCGGGAAGCTATGAGCAGTTCTTC. Residues: CASNRAGSYEQFF.

The V call is TRBV20-1, the J call TRBJ2-1, with unresolved D. The CDR3 runs to 11 residues. Germline CDR1 and CDR2: DFQATT and SNEGSKA (reference sequence). V lost 3 bases to trimming and J lost 9 bases, with 9 bases between them. The CDR3 DNA follows: TGCAGTGCTAGGCACGGAACTGAGCAGTTCTTC. Encoded protein: CSARHGTEQFF.

This chain links TRBV7-3 with TRBJ2-7, with a weak D call TRBD2 (5 bases). Germline CDR1 is SGHTA and CDR2 is FQGTGA. Trimming took off 1 base at V and 3 bases at J, with 10 bases between the two ends. The CDR3 is made up of 14 amino acids. The CDR3 reads CASSLIGEGYEQYF. In DNA, the CDR3 is TGTGCCAGCAGCTTAATCGGAGAGGGCTACGAGCAGTACTTC.

This chain connects TRBV15 to TRBJ2-6, with D possibly matching TRBD1 (6 bases). The V end lost 5 bases, the J end lost 0 bases, and 17 bases lay between the germline ends. The CDR3 has 18 residues. CDR1 and CDR2 (germline): LNHNV, YYDKDF (reference sequence). CDR3 in DNA: TGTGCCACCAGCCCCGGACAGAGCGATAACTCTGGGGCCAACGTCCTGACTTTC. Translated, it gives CATSPGQSDNSGANVLTF.

The chain links TRBV6-5 to TRBJ1-6, with 8 nucleotides matching TRBD1. The V gene's germline CDR1 is MNHEY and CDR2 SVGAGI. This CDR3 has 14 amino acids. Trimming removed 4 bases from V and 7 bases from J; junction bases left unmatched: 3. This chain's CDR3 is CASSSGQGNSPLHF. Written as DNA, the CDR3 is TGTGCCAGCAGTTCCGGACAGGGAAATTCACCCCTCCACTTT.

The gene calls are TRBV6-2 or TRBV6-3 and TRBJ2-7; tentative D call: TRBD1 (6 bases). Germline assignment: CDR1 MNHEY and CDR2 SVGEGT. The CDR3 is 15 amino acids. V was shortened by 2 bases and J by 0 bases, with 11 bases between the two germline ends. In DNA, the CDR3 is TGTGCCAGCAGTTACGAGGGGACACTCTCCTACGAGCAGTACTTC. It encodes CASSYEGTLSYEQYF.

The chain is built from TRBV20-1 and TRBJ1-5; D gene unclear. Trimming cost V 2 bases and J 0 bases, with 14 bases left between them. Germline V gene data show CDR1 as DFQATT and CDR2 as SNEGSKA (reference sequence). This CDR3 is built from 16 residues. The DNA of the CDR3 is TGCAGTGCTAGAAGAAGAGGTGGCAGTAGCAATCAGCCCCAGCATTTT. This encodes CSARRRGGSSNQPQHF.

V usage is TRBV27 and J usage is TRBJ2-1; weak D call: TRBD2 (6 bases). CDR1 and CDR2 (germline): MNHEY, SMNVEV (reference sequence). V lost 10 bases to trimming and J lost 7 bases, with 17 bases between them. The CDR3 contains 13 residues. The CDR3 coding sequence is TGTGCCACCTTACCTCGGGGGACTAATGAGCAGTTCTTC. It encodes CATLPRGTNEQFF.

This clonotype was detected only once. The J gene is TRBJ1-1, the V gene TRBV7-9; 8 bases match TRBD1. The CDR3 is made up of 19 amino acids. V gave up 5 bases and J gave up 6 bases; unmatched junction bases: 23. Per germline, CDR1 SEHNR and CDR2 FQNEAQ (reference sequence). The CDR3 protein is CASSNSRTGTIGGLPEAFF. Written as DNA, the CDR3 is TGTGCCAGCAGCAACTCTAGGACAGGGACAATAGGAGGACTACCTGAAGCTTTCTTT.